These 26 T cell receptor beta chains share one sample of origin, sequenced in a study of Ad26.COV2.S vaccination and SARS-CoV-2 variants. Using immunoSEQ multiplex PCR, the repertoire was profiled, and TCRdb retains in-frame clones only, with some absent. Here the sample spans about 400,000 clones, about four fifths being singletons. Specified treatment: over 15 received Ad26.COV2.S at low or high dose, single or two shots; 5 received placebo; per-sample allocation not given. Sampling was performed 63 days after the first vaccine or placebo injection. The sample consisted of peripheral blood, taken in a trial of Ad26.COV2.S vaccine versus placebo. The receptors come from a person between 18 and 65 years old who received the Ad26.COV2.S COVID-19 vaccine or a placebo.

The rearrangement uses TRBV6-5 and TRBJ2-7; D is possibly TRBD1 or TRBD2 (5 bases each). The CDR3 is 15 amino acids. Germline V gene lookup returns CDR1 MNHEY and CDR2 SVGAGI. Trimming cost V 7 bases and J 5 bases, with 21 bases left between them. The CDR3 bases are TGTGCCAGCATGAGGGTTGGGGGAGCTAGGGACGAGCAGTACTTC. Its protein is CASMRVGGARDEQYF.

The chain employs TRBV2 and TRBJ1-3, with a possible D match to TRBD1 (5 bases). Per germline, CDR1 SNHLY and CDR2 FYNNEI. There are 14 residues in the CDR3. V lost 9 bases to trimming and J lost 6 bases, with 18 bases between them. The CDR3 DNA sequence: TGTGCCAGTCGGTCGGTAGGGGTGGAAAACACCATATATTTT. This translates into CASRSVGVENTIYF. Full variable domain (missing parts from reference TRBV2 and TRBJ1-3): EPEVTQTPSHQVTQMGQEVILRCVPISNHLYFYWYRQILGQKVEFLVSFYNNEISEKSEIFDDQFSVERPDGSNFTLKIRSTKLEDSAMYFCASRSVGVENTIYFGEGSWLTVV.

The gene calls are TRBV12-3 or TRBV12-4 and TRBJ1-4; D not certain. The CDR3 is made up of 13 amino acids. Trimming left V 6 bases short and J 5 bases short, with 10 bases between. The CDR3 coding sequence is TGTGCCAGCAGCTCCCCCACAAATGAAAAACTGTTTTTT. The encoded protein is CASSSPTNEKLFF.

Only a few counts were recorded for this clone. The chain has TRBV11-3 and TRBJ1-2; no definite D call. The CDR3 is 11 amino acids. Germline assignment: CDR1 SGHNT and CDR2 YENEEA. The V gene lost 5 bases and the J gene lost 8 bases, with 9 bases spanning the gap. Here the CDR3 DNA reads TGTGCCAGCAGCACGCCTGGGGGCTACACCTTC. It codes for CASSTPGGYTF.

As DNA, the CDR3 is TGTGCCAGCAGCTTAGTGGGGAAGGCTGAAGCTTTCTTT. Translation: CASSLVGKAEAFF. The chain employs TRBV11-2 and TRBJ1-1; D is unresolved. Looked up from germline, CDR1 is SGHAT and CDR2 is FQNNGV. This CDR3 has 13 amino acids. Trimming cost V 1 base and J 6 bases, with 9 bases left between them.

The chain carries TRBV27 and TRBJ2-7; 8 bases agree with TRBD1. Germline CDR1 reads MNHEY; CDR2 reads SMNVEV (reference sequence). The ends lost 4 bases at V and 6 bases at J; junction bases unmatched: 8. The CDR3 contains 14 residues. DNA for the CDR3: TGTGCCAGCAGTTCATTCAGGGGGCGTGCCGAGCAGTACTTC. It translates to CASSSFRGRAEQYF.

The gene calls are TRBV18 and TRBJ1-1, with D perhaps matching TRBD1 (6 bases). Germline values: CDR1 KGHSH, CDR2 LQKENI. Trimming stripped 3 bases from V and 3 bases from J, with 14 bases between. This CDR3 comprises 15 residues. Written as DNA, the CDR3 is TGTGCCAGCTCACCCGCGTCGGGGGCCGACACTGAAGCTTTCTTT. Translation: CASSPASGADTEAFF.

This sequence joins TRBV4-2 and TRBJ1-1; D might be TRBD1 (5 bases). V gave up 0 bases and J gave up 6 bases, with 11 bases separating them. The V gene's germline CDR1 is LGHNA and CDR2 YNFKEQ. The CDR3 has 14 residues. This chain's CDR3 is CASSQEWGIAEAFF. The CDR3 DNA sequence: TGTGCCAGCAGCCAAGAGTGGGGGATCGCTGAAGCTTTCTTT.

The chain employs TRBV2 and TRBJ1-1; 8 nucleotides line up with TRBD1. Unmatched junction bases numbered 8, after V lost 8 bases and J lost 6 bases. CDR1 is SNHLY, CDR2 FYNNEI, per germline. CDR3 size: 13 residues. The CDR3 sequence is CASGGTGVAEAFF. Written as DNA, the CDR3 is TGTGCCAGCGGGGGGACAGGCGTTGCTGAAGCTTTCTTT.

This chain connects TRBV4-1 to TRBJ1-1; D gene ambiguous. This CDR3 is 12 amino acids long. V dropped 1 base and J dropped 4 bases, with 4 bases sitting between them. In germline, CDR1 is MGHRA, CDR2 YSYEKL. In DNA form, the CDR3 reads TGCGCCAGCAGCCAAGGGTTCACTGAAGCTTTCTTT. Translating it yields CASSQGFTEAFF.

The CDR3 is CASSPTSGIYNEQFF. The CDR3 DNA sequence: TGTGCCAGCAGCCCGACTAGCGGGATCTACAATGAGCAGTTCTTC. V gene TRBV13 combines with J gene TRBJ2-1; 11 bases are a match to TRBD2. This CDR3 contains 15 residues. V lost 5 bases and J lost 3; bases outside the gene matches: 3. Germline CDR1 reads PRHDT; CDR2 reads FYEKMQ (reference sequence).

The J gene is TRBJ2-2, the V gene TRBV9, with D possibly TRBD2 on 6 matching bases. CDR3 length: 17 residues. Germline V gene lookup returns CDR1 SGDLS and CDR2 YYNGEE. V was shortened by 1 base and J by 0 bases, with 13 bases between the two germline ends. CDR3 sequence (DNA): TGTGCCAGCAGCGTACGAAGGGAGCGGGCGAACACCGGGGAGCTGTTTTTT. Its protein product is CASSVRRERANTGELFF. Looking up the rest from reference TRBV9 and TRBJ2-2 gives the full variable domain: DSGVTQTPKHLITATGQRVTLRCSPRSGDLSVYWYQQSLDQGLQFLIQYYNGEERAKGNILERFSAQQFPDLHSELNLSSLELGDSALYFCASSVRRERANTGELFFGEGSRLTVL.

The rearrangement uses TRBV18 and TRBJ1-2; TRBD1 matches 9 bases. The CDR3 loop spans 17 amino acids. Per the germline V gene, CDR1 is KGHSH and CDR2 is LQKENI. The V gene end was trimmed by 2 bases and the J gene end by 6 bases; junction bases not matched to a gene: 13. In DNA form, the CDR3 reads TGTGCCAGCTCACCATCGACAGGGGGAACTTTTGGGAATGGCTACACCTTC. The encoded protein is CASSPSTGGTFGNGYTF.

V gene TRBV4-3 combines with J gene TRBJ2-7, with D hard to call. Trimming stripped 1 base from V and 9 bases from J, with 10 bases between. The germline V gene encodes CDR1 LGHNA and CDR2 YSLEER. CDR3 length: 12 amino acids. The CDR3 nucleotides read TGCGCCAGCAGCCAAGCAGGACGGCGGCAGTACTTC. As protein: CASSQAGRRQYF.

The chain combines TRBV3-1 (or the pseudogene TRBV3-2) with TRBJ2-1; TRBD1 aligns across 9 bases. The CDR3 length is 14 residues. Germline V gene lookup returns CDR1 LGHDT and CDR2 YNNKEL (reference sequence). Losses at the gene ends were 4 bases for V and 4 bases for J; bases not matched to a gene: 2. CDR3 sequence (DNA): TGTGCCAGCAGCCGAGGACAGGGGTACAATGAGCAGTTCTTC. It yields the protein CASSRGQGYNEQFF.

In regard to this clone: One end of the junction varies from germline; a read error may be responsible. This chain joins TRBV6-2 or TRBV6-3 and TRBJ2-5; tentatively, D is TRBD2 (5 bases). CDR3 length: 10 residues. The germline V gene has CDR1 MNHEY and CDR2 SVGEGT. The CDR3 protein is CASSYRRFHF. CDR3 nucleotide sequence: TGTGCCAGCAGTTACAGGAGGTTCCACTTC.

A single count supports this clone. The chain has TRBV27 and TRBJ1-2, with TRBD1 matching over 8 bases. There are 13 residues in the CDR3. The V gene's germline CDR1 is MNHEY and CDR2 SMNVEV (reference sequence). After removal of 6 bases from V and 7 bases from J, the junction contained 7 bases not matched to a gene. CDR3 amino acids: CASRDRVRGGYTF. CDR3 DNA sequence: TGTGCCAGCAGGGACAGGGTGAGGGGTGGCTACACCTTC.

The genes are TRBV11-2 and TRBJ1-4; D gene unclear. The CDR3 is made up of 13 amino acids. The germline CDR1 and CDR2 sequences are SGHAT and FQNNGV. V was clipped by 5 bases and J by 8 bases, with 12 bases between them. The CDR3 reads CASSPLRREKLFF. The CDR3, as DNA: TGTGCCAGCAGCCCTCTAAGGCGCGAAAAACTGTTTTTT. Combining the CDR3 with reference TRBV11-2 and TRBJ1-4 gives the whole variable domain EAGVAQSPRYKIIEKRQSVAFWCNPISGHATLYWYQQILGQGPKLLIQFQNNGVVDDSQLPKDRFSAERLKGVDSTLKIQPAKLEDSAVYLCASSPLRREKLFFGSGTQLSVL.

This chain links TRBV27 with TRBJ2-7; 9 bases are a match to TRBD1. The V segment lost 2 bases and the J segment 4 bases; nucleotides outside the gene matches: 6. There are 15 residues in the CDR3. Germline V lookup: CDR1 MNHEY, CDR2 SMNVEV (reference sequence). The CDR3 nucleotides read TGTGCCAGCAGTTTAATTGGGACAGGGCGTTACGAGCAGTACTTC. The encoded protein is CASSLIGTGRYEQYF.

DNA for the CDR3: TGCGCCAGCAGCCCGCGGTCCGGCTCCTACGAGCAGTACTTC. It codes for CASSPRSGSYEQYF. This chain joins TRBV4-1 and TRBJ2-7; D uncertain. The CDR3 length is 14 residues. The germline V gene encodes CDR1 MGHRA and CDR2 YSYEKL. V was cut by 4 bases and J by 0 bases, with 10 bases left in between.

The gene calls are TRBV25-1 and TRBJ2-2; D unresolved. The germline CDR1 and CDR2 sequences are MGHDK and SYGVNS. Trimming took 9 bases from V and 6 from J, leaving 20 bases between them. This CDR3 region has 15 residues. The CDR3 reads CASRSGLGKAGELFF. CDR3 DNA sequence: TGTGCCAGTCGGTCGGGCCTTGGGAAGGCCGGGGAGCTGTTTTTT. Full variable domain (outside the CDR3, taken from reference TRBV25-1 and TRBJ2-2): EADIYQTPRYLVIGTGKKITLECSQTMGHDKMYWYQQDPGMELHLIHYSYGVNSTEKGDLSSESTVSRIRTEHFPLTLESARPSHTSQYLCASRSGLGKAGELFFGEGSRLTVL.

This clone was observed a single time. This chain links TRBV19 with TRBJ1-6, with D tentatively TRBD1 (6 bases). CDR1 and CDR2 from the germline V gene are LNHDA and SQIVND (reference sequence). This CDR3 spans 16 amino acids. V lost 9 bases to trimming and J lost 9 bases, with 24 bases between them. CDR3 bases: TGTGCCAGCTCAAACCCTCGACAGGCCAGGAGTTCACCCCTCCACTTT. Translated: CASSNPRQARSSPLHF.

The rearrangement joins TRBV11-3 to TRBJ2-7; D gene unclear. Germline values: CDR1 SGHNT, CDR2 YENEEA. This CDR3 is built from 15 residues. Trimming shortened V by 2 bases and J by 0 bases, and 11 bases separated the two germline ends. The CDR3 spells CASSLNSRSSYEQYF. CDR3 in DNA: TGTGCCAGCAGCTTAAATTCTAGGAGCTCCTACGAGCAGTACTTC.

This clone was found once. The V and J genes are TRBV4-1 and TRBJ2-1; the match to TRBD2 covers 11 bases. Germline V gives CDR1 MGHRA, CDR2 YSYEKL. V lost 1 base, J lost 9 bases, and 2 bases stayed unmatched. The CDR3 runs 14 residues. The CDR3 loop is CASSQGLAGSEQFF. For the CDR3, the DNA is TGCGCCAGCAGCCAAGGACTAGCGGGATCTGAGCAGTTCTTC.

The chain is built from TRBV12-3 or TRBV12-4 and TRBJ2-7; D uncertain. This CDR3 is 12 amino acids long. Trimming pared 3 bases from V and 2 bases from J, leaving 5 bases between. CDR3 in amino acids: CASSFSTYEQYF. In DNA form, the CDR3 reads TGTGCCAGCAGTTTCAGCACCTACGAGCAGTACTTC.

The chain employs TRBV4-2 and TRBJ1-1; 8 positions match TRBD1. V was clipped by 4 bases and J by 1 base; unmatched bases: 8. CDR3 length equals 16 residues. Germline V lookup: CDR1 LGHNA, CDR2 YNFKEQ. DNA of the CDR3: TGTGCCAGCAGCCCTCTCTCCGGGACAGGGAACACTGAAGCTTTCTTT. It translates to CASSPLSGTGNTEAFF.